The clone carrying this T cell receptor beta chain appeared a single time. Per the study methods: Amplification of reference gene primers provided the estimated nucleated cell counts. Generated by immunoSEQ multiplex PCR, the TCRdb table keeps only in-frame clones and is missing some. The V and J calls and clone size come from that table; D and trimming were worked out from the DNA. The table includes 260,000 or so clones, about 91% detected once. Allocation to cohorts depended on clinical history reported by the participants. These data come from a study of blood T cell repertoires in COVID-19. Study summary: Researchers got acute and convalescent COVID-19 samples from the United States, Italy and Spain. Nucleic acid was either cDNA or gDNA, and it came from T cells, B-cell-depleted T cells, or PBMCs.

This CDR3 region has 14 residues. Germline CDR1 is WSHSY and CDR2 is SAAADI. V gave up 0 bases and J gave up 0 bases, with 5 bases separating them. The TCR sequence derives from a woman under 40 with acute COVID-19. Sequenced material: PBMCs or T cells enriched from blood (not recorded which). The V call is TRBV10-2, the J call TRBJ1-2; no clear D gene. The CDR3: CASSESSANYGYTF. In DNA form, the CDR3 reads TGCGCCAGCAGTGAGTCGTCGGCTAACTATGGCTACACCTTC.